The TCR beta chain described here comes from a study of T cells in Graves' hyperthyroidism and ophthalmopathy. In the study overall: Staff took peripheral blood when the initial diagnosis was made, before any treatment began. Study-wide results and limits: Blood also contained most expanded thyroid clonotypes above 0.001.

Calling Graves' hyperthyroidism stable meant ophthalmopathy did not progress within 18 months. The diagnoses drew upon clinical symptoms, serum thyroxine and TRAb, thyroid ultrasound and orbital computed tomography. In its sample, this clonotype was seen a few times. Its antigen is unknown. Authors of the study amplified TCR beta CDR3 regions from RNA transcripts. Using the HTBI primer set, a first-round RT-PCR was run on the TCR CDR3. TCRdb redid the calling of the multiplex PCR reads with MiXCR, one entry per CDR3 protein. This sample has about 500,000 distinct CDR3 sequences, with 16% found just once. Germline CDR1 is SGHAT and CDR2 is FQNNGV. With 4 bases removed from V and 14 bases from J, the gap between germline ends came to 17 bases. The CDR3 contains 12 residues.

The TCR sequence derives from a woman aged 18-29 years with Graves' hyperthyroidism. The sample comprised blood. The J gene is TRBJ1-2, the V gene TRBV11-2, with D maybe TRBD1 (5 bases). CDR3 residues: CASSYDSPPRTF. As DNA, the CDR3 is TGTGCCAGCAGCTACGACAGCCCCCCGCGGACCTTC.